This T cell receptor beta chain was captured in a study of radiotherapy plus CTLA-4 blockade in lung cancer. Comments on this clone: Other DNA sequences from this sample encode an identical CDR3 as well.

The V end was cut by 0 bases, the J end by 5 bases, with 11 bases between. CDR3 length: 15 residues. Germline assignment: CDR1 LNHNV and CDR2 YYDKDF (reference sequence). Assay used: immunoSEQ multiplex PCR; TCRdb lists only in-frame clones, some missing. The repertoire consists of over 100,000 clones, with around 90% occurring once and the leading ten covering roughly 6.9%. This TCR derives from a human donor with non-small cell lung cancer that progressed on radiotherapy plus ipilimumab. The gene calls are TRBV15 and TRBJ1-5; maybe TRBD1 (5 bases). The input for sequencing was peripheral blood, taken from a patient treated with radiotherapy plus ipilimumab. The CDR3 DNA reads TGTGCCACCAGCAGAGATCGGGGGGAACATCAGCCCCAGCATTTT. This codes for CATSRDRGEHQPQHF.